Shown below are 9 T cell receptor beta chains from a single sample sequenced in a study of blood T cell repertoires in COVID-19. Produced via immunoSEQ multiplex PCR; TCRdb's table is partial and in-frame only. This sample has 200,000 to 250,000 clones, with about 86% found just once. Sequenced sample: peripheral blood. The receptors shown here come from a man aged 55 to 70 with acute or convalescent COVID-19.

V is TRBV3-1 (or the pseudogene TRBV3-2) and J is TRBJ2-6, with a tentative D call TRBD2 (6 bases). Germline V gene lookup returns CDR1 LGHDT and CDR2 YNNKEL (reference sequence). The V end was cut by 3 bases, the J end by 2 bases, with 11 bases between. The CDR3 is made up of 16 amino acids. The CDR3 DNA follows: TGTGCCAGCAGCCATGGACTAAAGGCTGGGGCCAACGTCCTGACTTTC. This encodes CASSHGLKAGANVLTF.

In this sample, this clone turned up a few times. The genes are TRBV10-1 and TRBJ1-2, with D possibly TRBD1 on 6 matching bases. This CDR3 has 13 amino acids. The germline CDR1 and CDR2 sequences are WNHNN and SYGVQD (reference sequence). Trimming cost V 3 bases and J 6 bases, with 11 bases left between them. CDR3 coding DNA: TGCGCCAGCAGTGAACAACAGGGTGATGGCTACACCTTC. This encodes CASSEQQGDGYTF.

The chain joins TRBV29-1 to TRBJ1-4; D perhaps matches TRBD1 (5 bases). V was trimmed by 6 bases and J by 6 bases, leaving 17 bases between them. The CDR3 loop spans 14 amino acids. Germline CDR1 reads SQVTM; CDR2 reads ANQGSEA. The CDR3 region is CSVKSWRGDEKLFF. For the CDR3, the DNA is TGCAGCGTGAAATCGTGGAGGGGAGATGAAAAACTGTTTTTT.

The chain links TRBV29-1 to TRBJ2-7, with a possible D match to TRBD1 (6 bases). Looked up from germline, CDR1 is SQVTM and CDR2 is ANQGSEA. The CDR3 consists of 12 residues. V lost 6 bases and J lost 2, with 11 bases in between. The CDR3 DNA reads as TGCAGCGTAGGACAGACAACCTACGAGCAGTACTTC. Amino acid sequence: CSVGQTTYEQYF.

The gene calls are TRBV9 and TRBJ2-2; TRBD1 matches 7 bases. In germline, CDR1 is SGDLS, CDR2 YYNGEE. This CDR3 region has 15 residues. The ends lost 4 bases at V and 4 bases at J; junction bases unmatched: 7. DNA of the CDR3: TGTGCCAGCAGCTCATCAGGGGGACCCACCGGGGAGCTGTTTTTT. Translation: CASSSSGGPTGELFF.

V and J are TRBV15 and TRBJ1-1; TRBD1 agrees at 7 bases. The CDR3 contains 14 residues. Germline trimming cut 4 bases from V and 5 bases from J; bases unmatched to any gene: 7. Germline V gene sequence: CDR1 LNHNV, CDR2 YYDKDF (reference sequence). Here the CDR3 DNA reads TGTGCCACCAGCACGGACAGGATTGGGACTGAAGCTTTCTTT. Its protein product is CATSTDRIGTEAFF.

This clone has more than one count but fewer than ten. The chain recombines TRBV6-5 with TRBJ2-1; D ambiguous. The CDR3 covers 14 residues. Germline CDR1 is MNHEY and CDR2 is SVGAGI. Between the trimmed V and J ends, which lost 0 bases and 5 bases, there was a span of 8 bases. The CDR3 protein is CASSYSARNNEQFF. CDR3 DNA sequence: TGTGCCAGCAGTTACTCGGCTAGAAACAATGAGCAGTTCTTC.

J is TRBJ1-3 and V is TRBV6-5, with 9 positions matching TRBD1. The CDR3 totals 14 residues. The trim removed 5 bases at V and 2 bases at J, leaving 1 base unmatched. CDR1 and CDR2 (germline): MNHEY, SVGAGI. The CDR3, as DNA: TGTGCCAGCAGTCGGGACAGGGCTGGAAACACCATATATTTT. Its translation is CASSRDRAGNTIYF.

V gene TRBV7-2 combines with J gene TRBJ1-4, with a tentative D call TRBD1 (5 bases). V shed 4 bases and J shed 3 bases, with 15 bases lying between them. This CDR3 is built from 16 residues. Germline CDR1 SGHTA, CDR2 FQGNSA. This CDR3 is CASSSTDRLSNEKLFF. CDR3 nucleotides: TGTGCCAGCAGCTCCACAGACAGACTCTCTAATGAAAAACTGTTTTTT.